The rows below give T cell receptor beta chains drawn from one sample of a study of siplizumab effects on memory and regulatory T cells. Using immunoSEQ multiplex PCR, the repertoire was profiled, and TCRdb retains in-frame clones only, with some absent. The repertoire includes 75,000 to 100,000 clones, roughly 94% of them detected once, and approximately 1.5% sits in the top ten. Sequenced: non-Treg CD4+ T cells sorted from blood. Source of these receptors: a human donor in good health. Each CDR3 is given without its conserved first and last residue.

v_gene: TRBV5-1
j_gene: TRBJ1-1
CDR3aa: ASSLVGGQTEAF

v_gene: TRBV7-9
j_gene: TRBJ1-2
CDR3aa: ASSLSGQGFVYGYT

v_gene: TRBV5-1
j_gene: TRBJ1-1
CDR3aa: ASSPLKTNTEAF

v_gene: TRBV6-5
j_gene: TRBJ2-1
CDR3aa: ASSYSYPRQGHEQF

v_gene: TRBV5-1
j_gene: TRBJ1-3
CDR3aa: ASSFSADLTGNTIY

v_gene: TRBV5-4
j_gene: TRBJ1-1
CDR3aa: ASSDNPRRGTEAF

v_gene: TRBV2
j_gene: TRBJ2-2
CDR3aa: ASRRQGAGTGELF

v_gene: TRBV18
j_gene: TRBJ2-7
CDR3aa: ASSPPWSSGLLDEQY

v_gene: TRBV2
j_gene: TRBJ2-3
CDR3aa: ASSKMDRAITDTQY

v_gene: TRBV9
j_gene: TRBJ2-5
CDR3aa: ASSVGGVRETQY

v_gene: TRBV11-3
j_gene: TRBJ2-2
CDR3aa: ASTDRGRNTGELF

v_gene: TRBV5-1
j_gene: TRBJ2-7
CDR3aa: ASSLIDRAMEQY

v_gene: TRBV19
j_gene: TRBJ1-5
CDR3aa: ASSEGHLSNQPQH

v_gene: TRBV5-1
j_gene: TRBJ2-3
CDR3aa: ASKEGGPTDTQY

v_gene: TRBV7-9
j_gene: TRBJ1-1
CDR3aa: ASSYREGFGEAF

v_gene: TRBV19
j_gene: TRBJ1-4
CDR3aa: ASSKTGEIEKLF

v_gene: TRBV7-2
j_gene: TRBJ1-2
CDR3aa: ASSSLGGYGVSYGYT

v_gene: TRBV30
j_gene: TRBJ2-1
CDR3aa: ARSGSYGNEQF

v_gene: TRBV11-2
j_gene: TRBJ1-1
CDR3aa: ASARGRTNTEAF

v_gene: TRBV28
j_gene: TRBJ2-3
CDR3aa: ASSSLPDSSTDTQY

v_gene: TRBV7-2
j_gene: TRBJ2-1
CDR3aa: ASSLFSGAQARF

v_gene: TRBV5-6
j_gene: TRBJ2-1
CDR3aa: ASSPPAGAGSYNEQF